The 24 T cell receptor beta chains in this list originate from one sample, sequenced in a study of T cell responses to AZD1222 COVID-19 vaccine. This table comes from immunoSEQ multiplex PCR, and its TCRdb copy is limited to in-frame clones, with some not included. The table has roughly 140,000 clones, roughly 90% seen once; the top ten hold 1.9%. Sequenced material: peripheral blood, taken 28 days after the second AZD1222 dose. The receptors stem from an adult who received the AZD1222 COVID-19 vaccine.

The V and J genes are TRBV19 and TRBJ1-1; D may be TRBD1 (5 bases). This CDR3 contains 12 residues. Trimming took 9 bases from V and 10 from J, leaving 18 bases between them. The germline V gene has CDR1 LNHDA and CDR2 SQIVND (reference sequence). The CDR3 DNA is TGTGCCAGCATAGATAACAGGTTTGGAGCTTTCTTT. Its protein product is CASIDNRFGAFF. Together with reference TRBV19 and TRBJ1-1, the CDR3 gives the full variable domain: DGGITQSPKYLFRKEGQNVTLSCEQNLNHDAMYWYRQDPGQGLRLIYYSQIVNDFQKGDIAEGYSVSREKKESFPLTVTSAQKNPTAFYLCASIDNRFGAFFGQGTRLTVV.

The rearrangement uses TRBV5-1 and TRBJ1-6, with D tentatively TRBD1 (6 bases). Per the germline V gene, CDR1 is SGHRS and CDR2 is YFSETQ. This CDR3 region has 16 residues. The ends were cut back, 4 bases at V and 10 bases at J, with 21 bases in the middle. The CDR3 region is CASSGGQGAGRSPLHF. In DNA form, the CDR3 reads TGCGCCAGCAGCGGGGGACAAGGGGCGGGGAGGTCACCCCTCCACTTT. The full variable domain, its missing parts supplied by reference TRBV5-1 and TRBJ1-6, is KAGVTQTPRYLIKTRGQQVTLSCSPISGHRSVSWYQQTPGQGLQFLFEYFSETQRNKGNFPGRFSGRQFSNSRSEMNVSTLELGDSALYLCASSGGQGAGRSPLHFGNGTRLTVT.

CDR3 in amino acids: CASSWTGNTIYF. For the CDR3, the DNA is TGTGCTAGTAGTTGGACTGGAAACACCATATATTTT. The genes are TRBV12-5 and TRBJ1-3; the D is unclear. Trimming left V 8 bases short and J 2 bases short, with 7 bases between. Germline V gives CDR1 LGHNT, CDR2 FRNRAP. The CDR3 spans 12 residues.

The chain combines TRBV7-3 with TRBJ2-1; D remains unclear. CDR3 size: 13 residues. V was trimmed by 5 bases and J by 4 bases, leaving 9 bases between them. The germline CDR1 and CDR2 sequences are SGHTA and FQGTGA. The CDR3 nucleotides are TGTGCCAGCAGCCTTACAGTTTACAATGAGCAGTTCTTC. Residues: CASSLTVYNEQFF.

The rearrangement links TRBV29-1 to TRBJ1-3; D call uncertain. There are 12 residues in the CDR3. Germline V gives CDR1 SQVTM, CDR2 ANQGSEA. The V and J ends lost 4 bases and 3 bases respectively, with 7 bases between them. In DNA, the CDR3 is TGCAGCGTTGGAGGGCGTGGAAACACCATATATTTT. Its protein product is CSVGGRGNTIYF. Supplemented by reference TRBV29-1 and TRBJ1-3, the full variable domain reads SAVISQKPSRDICQRGTSLTIQCQVDSQVTMMFWYRQQPGQSLTLIATANQGSEATYESGFVIDKFPISRPNLTFSTLTVSNMSPEDSSIYLCSVGGRGNTIYFGEGSWLTVV.

The chain uses TRBV6-1 and TRBJ1-1; TRBD1 is a possible D gene (5 bases). V was clipped by 2 bases and J by 0 bases, with 10 bases between them. Germline loops: CDR1 MNHNS, CDR2 SASEGT. The CDR3 length is 15 residues. The CDR3 protein is CASSENTGLNTEAFF. CDR3 DNA sequence: TGTGCCAGCAGTGAAAACACAGGACTGAACACTGAAGCTTTCTTT.

Written as DNA, the CDR3 is TGCGCCAGCAGCACAGACAGGGGACTCTATGGCTACACCTTC. Translation gives CASSTDRGLYGYTF. V gene TRBV5-1 combines with J gene TRBJ1-2; TRBD1 aligns across 8 bases. J lost 4 bases, V lost 4 bases, and 6 bases had no gene match. The germline V gene has CDR1 SGHRS and CDR2 YFSETQ. The CDR3 runs to 14 residues.

The CDR3 DNA reads as TGTGCCAGCACCGGACAGCCGAACACTGAAGCTTTCTTT. This gives the protein CASTGQPNTEAFF. This rearrangement joins TRBV6-5 to TRBJ1-1, with D perhaps matching TRBD1 (6 bases). Germline CDR1 is MNHEY and CDR2 is SVGAGI. V was pared by 7 bases and J by 1 base, with 10 bases between. The CDR3 is 13 amino acids.

The V call is TRBV6-4, the J call TRBJ1-1; 9 bases agree with TRBD1. Germline CDR1 MRHNA, CDR2 SNTAGT. The CDR3 totals 14 residues. Unmatched junction bases numbered 10, after V lost 8 bases and J lost 6 bases. The CDR3 loop reads CASARTGDSSEAFF. CDR3 DNA sequence: TGTGCCAGCGCTAGGACAGGGGACTCCTCTGAAGCTTTCTTT.

This clone was counted between two and nine times. The chain combines TRBV6-1 with TRBJ1-4; TRBD1 agrees at 7 bases. The CDR3 has 15 residues. J gave up 8 bases and V 2 bases, and 8 bases lay outside the gene matches. In germline, CDR1 is MNHNS, CDR2 SASEGT. The CDR3 DNA reads as TGTGCCAGCAGTGAATCGGACAGGTCAAGGGAAAAACTGTTTTTT. This codes for CASSESDRSREKLFF.

The chain uses TRBV9 and TRBJ1-2; TRBD1 agrees at 8 bases. Germline V gene data show CDR1 as SGDLS and CDR2 as YYNGEE. The CDR3 is made up of 14 amino acids. V dropped 0 bases and J dropped 7; count of bases not matched to a gene: 5. The CDR3 sequence: CASSVVTGAFGYTF. The CDR3 bases are TGTGCCAGCAGCGTAGTGACAGGGGCCTTTGGCTACACCTTC. Supplemented by reference TRBV9 and TRBJ1-2, the full variable domain reads DSGVTQTPKHLITATGQRVTLRCSPRSGDLSVYWYQQSLDQGLQFLIQYYNGEERAKGNILERFSAQQFPDLHSELNLSSLELGDSALYFCASSVVTGAFGYTFGSGTRLTVV.

The chain recombines TRBV5-5 with TRBJ1-1; 8 bases fit TRBD1. The CDR3 is made up of 15 amino acids. V lost 4 bases to trimming and J lost 4 bases; unmatched junction nucleotides: 9. Germline CDR1 reads SGHKS; CDR2 reads YYEKEE (reference sequence). As DNA, the CDR3 is TGTGCCAGCAGCCAGTTACAGGGGGAGGGCACTGAAGCTTTCTTT. Protein: CASSQLQGEGTEAFF.

This clone appeared a single time. The chain uses TRBV15 and TRBJ1-1; no definite D call. The CDR3 extends over 15 amino acids. The germline CDR1 and CDR2 sequences are LNHNV and YYDKDF (reference sequence). Trimming shortened V by 0 bases and J by 0 bases, and 8 bases separated the two germline ends. CDR3 sequence (DNA): TGTGCCACCAGCAGAGATATAATGATGAACACTGAAGCTTTCTTT. Protein sequence: CATSRDIMMNTEAFF.

The chain combines TRBV7-3 with TRBJ1-1; 7 nucleotides line up with TRBD1. CDR1 SGHTA and CDR2 FQGTGA come from the germline V gene. V lost 5 bases to trimming and J lost 5 bases; unmatched junction nucleotides: 11. This CDR3 contains 15 residues. The DNA for the CDR3 is TGTGCCAGCAGCCCAAGGGCAGGGACAGTAACTGAAGCTTTCTTT. This encodes CASSPRAGTVTEAFF.

This clone was seen a single time. The chain has TRBV5-5 and TRBJ2-7; D is unresolved. Germline assignment: CDR1 SGHKS and CDR2 YYEKEE (reference sequence). The CDR3 sequence is 14 residues long. CDR3 sequence: CASSGSSGAYEQYF. DNA for the CDR3: TGTGCTTCCTCAGGATCCTCTGGAGCCTACGAGCAGTACTTC.

This clone showed up just a few times. The genes are TRBV27 and TRBJ2-7; D might be TRBD1 or TRBD2, each matching 6 bases. There are 15 residues in the CDR3. The germline V gene encodes CDR1 MNHEY and CDR2 SMNVEV (reference sequence). V was shortened by 6 bases and J by 5 bases, with 20 bases between the two germline ends. This chain's CDR3 is CASSPAWGAGDEQYF. For the CDR3, the DNA is TGTGCCAGCAGCCCCGCGTGGGGGGCGGGCGACGAGCAGTACTTC.

The chain has TRBV9 and TRBJ1-4, with D possibly being TRBD1 (6 bases). Per germline, CDR1 SGDLS and CDR2 YYNGEE. Deletions cut 0 bases from V and 2 bases from J, with 11 bases between. CDR3 length: 16 amino acids. CDR3 residues: CASSVDDGGTNEKLFF. In DNA form, the CDR3 reads TGTGCCAGCAGCGTAGACGACGGGGGCACTAATGAAAAACTGTTTTTT.

This rearrangement joins TRBV11-2 to TRBJ1-3; 9 nucleotides line up with TRBD1. CDR3 length equals 18 residues. Trimming at V came to 6 bases and at J to 1 base, leaving 13 bases not matched to a gene. The germline gives CDR1 SGHAT, CDR2 FQNNGV. The CDR3 region is CASRETGGKGSSGNTIYF. The DNA of the CDR3 is TGTGCCAGCAGGGAGACAGGGGGAAAAGGGTCTTCTGGAAACACCATATATTTT.

The chain is built from TRBV3-1 (or the pseudogene TRBV3-2) and TRBJ1-2; 7 bases line up with TRBD1. The CDR3 is made up of 14 amino acids. Germline V gene sequence: CDR1 LGHDT, CDR2 YNNKEL (reference sequence). V lost 1 base, J lost 5 bases, and 4 bases stayed unmatched. This CDR3 reads CASSQGAGGYGYTF. The CDR3 coding sequence is TGTGCCAGCAGCCAAGGTGCAGGGGGTTATGGCTACACCTTC.

Details on this clone: An end of the junction does not agree with germline; a read error may underlie this. The chain combines TRBV20-1 with TRBJ1-1; a possible D gene is TRBD1 (6 bases). This CDR3 contains 11 residues. Germline V gene sequence: CDR1 DFQATT, CDR2 SNEGSKA (reference sequence). The CDR3 is CSASPGGGPTF. The CDR3 DNA sequence: TGCAGTGCTAGCCCGGGAGGGGGACCGACATTT.

The chain links TRBV2 to TRBJ1-2, with 10 bases lining up with TRBD1. This CDR3 contains 17 residues. The trim removed 8 bases at V and 8 bases at J, leaving 20 bases unmatched. CDR1 is SNHLY and CDR2 is FYNNEI in the germline V gene. The CDR3 sequence: CASYPAGQGSRLRGYTF. CDR3 nucleotides: TGTGCCAGCTACCCCGCGGGACAGGGGTCCCGGTTGAGGGGCTACACCTTC.

The chain has TRBV7-6 and TRBJ1-1; possible D gene TRBD1, 5 bases. The germline V gene has CDR1 SGHVS and CDR2 FNYEAQ. CDR3 length: 13 amino acids. V lost 8 bases and J 5 bases, leaving 15 bases between the germline ends. The DNA for the CDR3 is TGTGCCAGCGGCGCGGCAGGGAGGACTGAAGCTTTCTTT. This codes for CASGAAGRTEAFF.

In this sample, this clone turned up once. The V gene is TRBV7-2, the J gene TRBJ2-3; 14 bases are a match to TRBD2. The CDR3 covers 16 residues. Germline lookup yields CDR1 SGHTA and CDR2 FQGNSA. J gave up 2 bases and V 6 bases, and 4 bases lay outside the gene matches. The CDR3 spells CASRATSGGATDTQYF. The DNA of the CDR3 is TGTGCCAGCAGGGCGACTAGCGGGGGGGCCACAGATACGCAGTATTTT.

V gene TRBV3-1 (or the pseudogene TRBV3-2) combines with J gene TRBJ1-3; D is uncertain. The germline V gene has CDR1 LGHDT and CDR2 YNNKEL (reference sequence). Trimming removed 1 base from V and 7 bases from J, with 5 bases in between. The CDR3 spans 12 residues. The CDR3 bases are TGTGCCAGCAGCCAAGCCCTCAACACCATATATTTT. Protein sequence: CASSQALNTIYF.